This TCR beta chain was captured by sequencing in a study of T cells in Graves' hyperthyroidism and ophthalmopathy. Study observations and caveats: Blood samples included most of the expanded thyroid clonotypes exceeding 0.001.

The CDR3 consists of 12 residues. V was pared by 5 bases and J by 4 bases, with 8 bases between. Looked up from germline, CDR1 is SGHTA and CDR2 is FQGNSA. This clonotype has at least ten counts. The antigen is not known. Amplification of TCR beta CDR3 regions used RNA as the template. An initial round of RT-PCR targeting the TCR CDR3 relied on the HTBI primer set. Using its own MiXCR run on the multiplex PCR reads, TCRdb lists one record per CDR3 protein. Of around 280,000 distinct CDR3 sequences in the sample, about an eighth are singletons; the top ten hold roughly 8%. The TCR was taken from a woman aged 25 to 39 with Graves' hyperthyroidism that later progressed to Graves' ophthalmopathy. The chain combines TRBV7-2 with TRBJ2-5; no clear D. Material for sequencing was blood. CDR3 amino acids: CASSRPGETQYF. CDR3 in DNA: TGTGCCAGCAGCCGCCCAGGAGAGACCCAGTACTTC.